This T cell receptor (beta chain) emerged from a study of graft-versus-host responses after intestinal transplantation (dated by TCRdb to 2020 to 2022). For the study in its entirety: Recipients received multivisceral, liver-intestinal, or isolated intestinal transplants. Every recipient was given anti-thymocyte globulin induction, followed by about 3 years of maintenance tacrolimus and steroids. After intestinal transplantation, graft-versus-host and host-versus-graft alloreactive T cell clones were followed in the graft, circulation and bone marrow using bulk TCR-beta CDR3 sequencing. To identify alloreactive clones, pre-transplant mixed lymphocyte reaction products were sequenced and then compared with unstimulated pre-transplant donor and recipient T cells. The cohort enrolled 24 intestinal transplant recipients, one of whom was a retransplant, and 3 patients without pretransplant specimens were excluded. A peak of at least 4% donor T cells among recipient peripheral blood mononuclear cells was the definition used for donor T cell macrochimerism. Rather than being sequenced by the commercial service, samples from three later patients were sequenced in-house on an Illumina MiSeq and processed with MiXCR. Broad study findings and their caveats: Conclusions were limited by the relatively low number and heterogeneity of intestinal transplant patients. GvH clones were detected in recipient bone marrow, and some of these GvH clones were observed earlier in ileal mucosa or blood, consistent with an intestinal mucosal origin. Early after transplant, declines in HvG clones were associated with peak levels of circulating GvH clones. In the allografts of patients with donor T cell macrochimerism, GvH to HvG T cell clonal ratios were high.

A remark on this clone: Its antigen is currently not known. Qualities for individual bases were not recorded, and no much larger clone is one base off.

Blood samples were collected up to 4 times in the first month after transplant and then at least monthly when available. The CDR3 goes from the cysteine to the phenylalanine over 17 residues. The kept DNA is CDR3 alone, 51 bases in frame from the first base. Sequences SEHNR (CDR1) and FQNEAQ (CDR2) are obtained from the germline V gene (reference sequence). Deletion took 5 bases off V and 4 bases off J, with a span of 18 bases between the germline ends. The library was prepared using the immunoSEQ multiplex PCR assay. For most patients, genomic DNA was subjected to high-throughput TCR-beta CDR3 sequencing by Adaptive Biotechnologies. The study's processing was this. TCR sequencing data for around 20 patients were retrieved from Adaptive's ImmunoSEQ software; three other patients were processed with MiXCR and VDJtools. CDR3 nucleotide sequences shared between donor and recipient were removed because the origin of such sequences could not be assigned. Alloreactive clones required at least 2-fold expansion over unstimulated cells and minimum CFSE-low frequency of 0.002% (template counts) or 0.001% (read counts). Clones were considered mappable if detected in sequenced pre-transplant spleen, lymph node, or MLR CFSE-low populations of the donor or recipient. Cumulative frequency of alloreactive clones was calculated as a percentage of all sequences weighted by copy number. Imported from immuneACCESS, the table was reduced by TCRdb to in-frame sequences with V and J called. These copies leave out some clones; in studies compared against another copy, an unresolved V gene accounts for under half, and the cause of the remainder is not known. V and J calls and clone size are given by that table; D and trimming were obtained from the DNA. The sample table contains about 960 clones; only one count was recorded for roughly 94% of them. Together, the top ten hold 3.5% to 4.5% of the sample.

The chain links TRBV7-9 with TRBJ2-6; TRBD1 could be the D gene, as 5 bases match. The TCR comes from a human patient who received an intestinal transplant, so some T cells may come from the graft donor. Sequencing was performed on PBMCs, taken 9 days after transplant. For the CDR3, the sequence is CASSDASLTDGANVLTF. The nucleotides are TGTGCCAGCAGCGATGCATCGTTGACAGACGGGGCCAACGTCCTGACTTTC.